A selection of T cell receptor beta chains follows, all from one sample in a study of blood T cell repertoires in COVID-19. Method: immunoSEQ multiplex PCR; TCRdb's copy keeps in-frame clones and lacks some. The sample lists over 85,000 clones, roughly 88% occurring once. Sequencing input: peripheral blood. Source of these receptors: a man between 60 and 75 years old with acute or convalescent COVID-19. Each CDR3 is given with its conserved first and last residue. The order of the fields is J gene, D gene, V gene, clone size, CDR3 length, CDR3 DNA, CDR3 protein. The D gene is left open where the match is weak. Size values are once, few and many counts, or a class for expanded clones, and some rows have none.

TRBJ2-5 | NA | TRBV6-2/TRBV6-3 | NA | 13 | TGTGCCAGCAGTCCACTAGTGGGAGAGACCCAGTACTTC | CASSPLVGETQYF
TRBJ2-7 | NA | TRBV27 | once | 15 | TGTGCCAGCAGTTTATCTGCACAGGGTACGAGTGAGCAGTACTTC | CASSLSAQGTSEQYF
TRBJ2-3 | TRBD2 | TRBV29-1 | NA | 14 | TGCAGCGTTGTCCGAGCGGGGATCACAGATACGCAGTATTTT | CSVVRAGITDTQYF
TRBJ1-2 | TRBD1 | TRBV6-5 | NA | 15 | TGTGCCAGCAGTTACTGGCCGGGGACAGGGCATGGCTACACCTTC | CASSYWPGTGHGYTF
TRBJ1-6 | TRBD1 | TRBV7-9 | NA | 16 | TGTGCCAGCAGCCGGACAGGGGGCCTATGGAATTCACCCCTCCACTTT | CASSRTGGLWNSPLHF
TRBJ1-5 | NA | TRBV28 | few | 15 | TGTGCCAGCAGTACCCCAGGTTCTAGCAATCAGCCCCAGCATTTT | CASSTPGSSNQPQHF
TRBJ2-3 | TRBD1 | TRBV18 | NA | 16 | TGTGCCAGCTCCCGCGGGACAGGGGGCGCGGGAGATACGCAGTATTTT | CASSRGTGGAGDTQYF
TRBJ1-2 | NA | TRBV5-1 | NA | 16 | TGCGCCAGCAGCTTGAGCCTGAGGGCCACTAACTATGGCTACACCTTC | CASSLSLRATNYGYTF
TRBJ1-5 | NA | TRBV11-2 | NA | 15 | TGTGCCAGCAGCTTAGATGGCGGTTCCTATCAGCCCCAGCATTTT | CASSLDGGSYQPQHF
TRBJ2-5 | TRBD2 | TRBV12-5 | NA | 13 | TGTGCTAGTGGACTAGCGGGGGTACCGACCCAGTACTTC | CASGLAGVPTQYF
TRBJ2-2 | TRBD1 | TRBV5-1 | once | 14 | TGCGCCAGCAGTTACGACAGGGGGACCGGGGAGCTGTTTTTT | CASSYDRGTGELFF
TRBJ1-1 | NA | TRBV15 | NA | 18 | TGTGCCACCAGCAATCCGGGCCGGGGGGGGCCCGGGAGGACTGAAGCTTTCTTT | CATSNPGRGGPGRTEAFF
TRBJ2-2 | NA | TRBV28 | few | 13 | TGTGCCAGCAGAGGACAGAACACCGGGGAGCTGTTTTTT | CASRGQNTGELFF
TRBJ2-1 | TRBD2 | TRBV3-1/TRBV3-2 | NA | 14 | TGTGCCAGCAGCCAACTAGCGGGGTACAATGAGCAGTTCTTC | CASSQLAGYNEQFF
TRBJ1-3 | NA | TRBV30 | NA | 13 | TGTGCCTGGAAGGGGTTTTCTGGAAACACCATATATTTT | CAWKGFSGNTIYF
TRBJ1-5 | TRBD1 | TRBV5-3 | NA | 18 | TGTGCCAGAAGCTTACCCGGGACAGCAAAACTTAGCAATCAGCCCCAGCATTTT | CARSLPGTAKLSNQPQHF
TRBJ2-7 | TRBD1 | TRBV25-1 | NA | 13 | TGTGCCAGCCGACAGGGGGCAAGGAACGAGCAGTACTTC | CASRQGARNEQYF
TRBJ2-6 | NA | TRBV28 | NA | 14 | TGTGCCAGCACCCGGCGGCCTGGGGCCAACGTCCTGACTTTC | CASTRRPGANVLTF
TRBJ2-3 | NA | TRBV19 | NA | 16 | TGTGCCAGTAGTATAGGATCAGGGGTAGGGACAGATACGCAGTATTTT | CASSIGSGVGTDTQYF
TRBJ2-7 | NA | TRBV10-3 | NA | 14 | TGTGCCATTACCTCTACAGAAAGCTCCTACGAGCAGTACTTC | CAITSTESSYEQYF
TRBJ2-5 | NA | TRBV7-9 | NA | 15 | TGTGCCAGCAGCTTGGATGCGGGGTGGAGGGAGACCCAGTACTTC | CASSLDAGWRETQYF
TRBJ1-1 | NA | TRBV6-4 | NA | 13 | TGTGCCAGCAGTGATCAGGGTCGAACTGAAGCTTTCTTT | CASSDQGRTEAFF
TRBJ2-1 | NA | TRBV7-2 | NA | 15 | TGTGCCAGCAGCCCGCGGGGCCCGACAGGGAACGAGCAGTTCTTC | CASSPRGPTGNEQFF
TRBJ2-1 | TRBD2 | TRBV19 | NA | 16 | TGTGCCAGTAGTACCGGACTAGCGGGGGGGCGTGATGAGCAGTTCTTC | CASSTGLAGGRDEQFF
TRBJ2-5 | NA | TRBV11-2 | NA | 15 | TGTGCCAGCAGCCTCCCCTTGGGAGCCGGGCGGACCCAGTACTTC | CASSLPLGAGRTQYF
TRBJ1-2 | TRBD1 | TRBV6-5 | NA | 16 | TGTGCCAGCAGTTCTCTCGGACAGGGGACTTTCTATGGCTACACCTTC | CASSSLGQGTFYGYTF
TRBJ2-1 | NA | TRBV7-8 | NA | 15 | TGTGCCAGCAGCTTAGTTGTTTGGGGAGAGGTTGGGCAGTTCTTC | CASSLVVWGEVGQFF
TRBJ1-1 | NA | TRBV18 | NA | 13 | TGTGCCAGCTCCCGCACAGATAACACTGAAGCTTTCTTT | CASSRTDNTEAFF
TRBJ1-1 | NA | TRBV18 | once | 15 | TGTGCCAGCTCACCGCGTGACCGGGGGAACACTGAAGCTTTCTTT | CASSPRDRGNTEAFF
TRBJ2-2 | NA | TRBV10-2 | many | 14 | TGCGCCAGCTTAGACAGAACGAACACCGGGGAGCTGTTTTTT | CASLDRTNTGELFF
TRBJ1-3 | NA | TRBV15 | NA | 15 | TGTGCCACCAGCAGATATGCCCAGTCTGGAAACACCATATATTTT | CATSRYAQSGNTIYF
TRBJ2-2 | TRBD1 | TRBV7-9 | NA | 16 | TGTGCCAGCAGCCTCGGGACAGGGTGGAACACCGGGGAGCTGTTTTTT | CASSLGTGWNTGELFF
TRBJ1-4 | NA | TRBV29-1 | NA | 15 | TGCAGCGTTTCCAAGCCGAGTACAACTAATGAAAAACTGTTTTTT | CSVSKPSTTNEKLFF
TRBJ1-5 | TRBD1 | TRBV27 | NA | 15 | TGTGCCAGCAGTTTCGGGGGGACAGGGAAACAGCCCCAGCATTTT | CASSFGGTGKQPQHF
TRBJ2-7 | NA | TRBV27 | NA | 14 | TGTGCCAGCAGTGGGCGGGGGCGATTGACCGAGCAGTACTTC | CASSGRGRLTEQYF
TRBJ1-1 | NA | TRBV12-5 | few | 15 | TGTGCTAGTGGTCACCGGGACATCAGTGCGACTGAAGCTTTCTTT | CASGHRDISATEAFF